The sequence of this T cell receptor (beta chain) was determined in a study of T cell repertoires in cytomegalovirus infection. Whole-study findings and limits: Based on cumulative public TCR beta family frequency, carriers of CMV plus the relevant HLA were identified.

MiXCR, run by TCRdb on the reads, gives a single entry per CDR3 protein. The repertoire holds 300,000 to 400,000 distinct CDR3 sequences, with almost 30% as singletons. CDR1 SGHTA and CDR2 FQGNSA come from the germline V gene. There are 14 residues in the CDR3. Trimming shortened V by 0 bases and J by 5 bases, and 10 bases separated the two germline ends. Many counts were recorded for this clonotype. The antigen remains unidentified. The clonotype originates from a human donor in good health (CMV status not recorded). Some clones in this sample may be carry-over from other donors' samples. Sequences were derived from cultured PBMCs, sampled from culture after CMV antigen stimulation. J is TRBJ2-5 and V is TRBV7-2, with D possibly being TRBD2 (5 bases). CDR3 nucleotides: TGTGCCAGCAGCTTAGCCCCCGGGATGGAGACCCAGTACTTC. This sequence encodes CASSLAPGMETQYF.